This entry is about one T cell receptor beta chain. The sample comes from a study of blood T cells in healthy people across ages. Approximately 9 milliliters of peripheral blood were drawn from each donor into EDTA-treated tubes. Isolated per sample were at least 7 million PBMCs. In germline, CDR1 is DFQATT, CDR2 SNEGSKA (reference sequence). CDR3 size: 15 residues. With 7 bases clipped from V and 2 bases from J, the junction kept 12 bases outside the gene matches. Primers used in a second PCR of roughly 7 to 12 cycles were a sample-barcoded 5' primer and a J-beta primer mix. From the 5' RACE reads, TCRdb called clonotypes with MiXCR, one entry per CDR3 protein. In the table there are approximately 1.5 million distinct CDR3 sequences, about 31% of which are singletons.

This chain uses TRBV20-1 with TRBJ2-3; 7 bases match TRBD2. The specimen sequenced was blood. The sequence was obtained from a woman between 25 and 40 years old in good health. CDR3 coding DNA: TGCAGTGGTCTCACTAACGGGGGGTCCACAGATACGCAGTATTTT. Protein sequence: CSGLTNGGSTDTQYF.